A selection of T cell receptor beta chains follows, all from one sample in a study of OX40 agonist ivuxolimab in advanced cancers. Measured with immunoSEQ multiplex PCR; TCRdb has only the in-frame clones, and not every one. Among under 45,000 clones listed, 75% to 85% were seen once. This specimen was CD4+ or CD8+ T cells sorted from blood, taken in a trial of the OX40 agonist ivuxolimab. Source of these receptors: an adult with an advanced solid tumor such as melanoma, head and neck, liver or kidney cancer. The CDR3 runs from the conserved cysteine through the conserved F or W. Each record gives: J gene, V gene, CDR3 protein.

j_gene: TRBJ2-3; v_gene: TRBV30; CDR3aa: CAWSFPGADTQYF
j_gene: TRBJ1-6; v_gene: TRBV6-5; CDR3aa: CASSRLDSPLHF
j_gene: TRBJ1-4; v_gene: TRBV7-3; CDR3aa: CASSLARPSSPPRLLFF
j_gene: TRBJ2-7; v_gene: TRBV6-6; CDR3aa: CATTHGFGGYEQYF
j_gene: TRBJ1-1; v_gene: TRBV7-9; CDR3aa: CASSPGMGARTEAFF
j_gene: TRBJ2-2; v_gene: TRBV28; CDR3aa: CASTAGDFGELFF
j_gene: TRBJ1-3; v_gene: TRBV9; CDR3aa: CASSPRLGSGNTIYF
j_gene: TRBJ1-1; v_gene: TRBV10-1; CDR3aa: CASRRALARRTEAFF
j_gene: TRBJ2-5; v_gene: TRBV5-1; CDR3aa: CASSLGSGRETQYF
j_gene: TRBJ1-2; v_gene: TRBV7-9; CDR3aa: CASSLGGMVEDNYGYTF
j_gene: TRBJ2-7; v_gene: TRBV5-6; CDR3aa: CASSLGPKQYF
j_gene: TRBJ1-1; v_gene: TRBV6-6; CDR3aa: CASSFSGRDTEAFF
j_gene: TRBJ2-1; v_gene: TRBV30; CDR3aa: CAWTGGQRNNEQFF
j_gene: TRBJ1-1; v_gene: TRBV2; CDR3aa: CASRDSPIMNTEAFF
j_gene: TRBJ1-6; v_gene: TRBV11-2; CDR3aa: CASSARDRGNSPLHF
j_gene: TRBJ1-1; v_gene: TRBV2; CDR3aa: CASSVSGEAFF
j_gene: TRBJ1-2; v_gene: TRBV30; CDR3aa: CAWSVPRTGGNYGYTF
j_gene: TRBJ1-4; v_gene: TRBV30; CDR3aa: CAWRSGSDEKLFF
j_gene: TRBJ2-1; v_gene: TRBV5-1; CDR3aa: CASSPPRDSSYNEQFF
j_gene: TRBJ2-3; v_gene: TRBV6-1; CDR3aa: CASKGGLLSDTQYF
j_gene: TRBJ2-7; v_gene: TRBV30; CDR3aa: CAWSGTTDYEQYF
j_gene: TRBJ1-2; v_gene: TRBV20-1; CDR3aa: CSASGGSGYTF
j_gene: TRBJ2-1; v_gene: TRBV25-1; CDR3aa: CASSEGGARGEQFF
j_gene: TRBJ2-5; v_gene: TRBV7-6; CDR3aa: CASSPGWAATQYF
j_gene: TRBJ2-1; v_gene: TRBV30; CDR3aa: CAWSVWGPGDEQFF
j_gene: TRBJ2-7; v_gene: TRBV9; CDR3aa: CASSALGGGAAEQYF
j_gene: TRBJ2-7; v_gene: TRBV6-1; CDR3aa: CASSEVETSGRPNEQYF
j_gene: TRBJ1-4; v_gene: TRBV6-5; CDR3aa: CASSYSYAEKLFF
j_gene: TRBJ2-3; v_gene: TRBV18; CDR3aa: CASSPPSVTDTQYF
j_gene: TRBJ1-1; v_gene: TRBV6-6; CDR3aa: CASSRNTEAFF
j_gene: TRBJ1-4; v_gene: TRBV28; CDR3aa: CASSYRGKLFF
j_gene: TRBJ2-2; v_gene: TRBV5-8; CDR3aa: CASSLYGGQYTGELFF
j_gene: TRBJ2-7; v_gene: TRBV10-3; CDR3aa: CAISGSSYEQYF